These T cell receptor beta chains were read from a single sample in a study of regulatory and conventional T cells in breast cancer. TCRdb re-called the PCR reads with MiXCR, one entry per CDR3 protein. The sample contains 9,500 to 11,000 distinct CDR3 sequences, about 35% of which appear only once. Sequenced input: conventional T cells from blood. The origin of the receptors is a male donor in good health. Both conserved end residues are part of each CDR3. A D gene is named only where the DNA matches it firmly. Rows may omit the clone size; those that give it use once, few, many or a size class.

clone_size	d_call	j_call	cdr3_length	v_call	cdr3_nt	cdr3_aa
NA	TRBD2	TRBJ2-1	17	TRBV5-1	TGCGCCAGCAGCTTGGACTCTAGCGGTAGCTCCTACAATGAGCAGTTCTTC	CASSLDSSGSSYNEQFF
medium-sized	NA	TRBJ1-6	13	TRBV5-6	TGTGCCAGCAGCTTGAGCGGGAATTCACCCCTCCACTTT	CASSLSGNSPLHF
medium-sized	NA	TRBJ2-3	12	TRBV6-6	TGTGCCAGCAGTTTCCTAGTAAATACGCAGTATTTT	CASSFLVNTQYF
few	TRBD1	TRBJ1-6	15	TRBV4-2	TGTGCCAGCAGTCGTTTACCAGGGGGGAATTCACCCCTCCACTTT	CASSRLPGGNSPLHF
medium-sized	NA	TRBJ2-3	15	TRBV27	TGTGCCAGCACCCGGTGGGGTGATGGAGGTGATACGCAGTATTTT	CASTRWGDGGDTQYF
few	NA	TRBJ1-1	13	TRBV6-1	TGTGCCAGCAGTGAAGCGCGGGGGACCAAAGCTTTCTTT	CASSEARGTKAFF
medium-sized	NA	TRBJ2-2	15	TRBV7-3	TGTGCCAGCAGTCCTAAGTGGGGGCAAACCGGGGAGCTGTTTTTT	CASSPKWGQTGELFF
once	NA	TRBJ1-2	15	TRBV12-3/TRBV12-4	TGTGCCAGCAGTTCTCGGGGGGCTGGTGGCTATGGCTACACCTTC	CASSSRGAGGYGYTF
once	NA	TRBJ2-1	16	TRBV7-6	TGTGCCAGCAGCGACTATCCGAGGGGCTCCTACAATGAGCAGTTCTTC	CASSDYPRGSYNEQFF
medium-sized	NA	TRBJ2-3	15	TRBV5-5	TGTGCCAGCAGCCCCCAGAGACCTAGCACAGATACGCAGTATTTT	CASSPQRPSTDTQYF
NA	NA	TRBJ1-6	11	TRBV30	TGTGCCTGGAGTATCAACTCACCCCTCCACTTT	CAWSINSPLHF
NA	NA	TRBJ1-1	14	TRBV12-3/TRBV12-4	TGTGCCAGCAGTTCGAACAGGAGAAACACTGAAGCTTTCTTT	CASSSNRRNTEAFF
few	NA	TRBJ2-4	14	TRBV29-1	TGCAGCGTGGGGGACTTTGGGGCCAAAAACATTCAGTACTTC	CSVGDFGAKNIQYF
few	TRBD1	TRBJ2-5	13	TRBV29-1	TGCAGCGTTGCAGGACAGGGGCGGGAGACCCAGTACTTC	CSVAGQGRETQYF
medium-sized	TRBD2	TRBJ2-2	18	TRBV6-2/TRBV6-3	TGTGCCAGCAGTTACACGCGGGGGGGCCTGGCGAACACCGGGGAGCTGTTTTTT	CASSYTRGGLANTGELFF
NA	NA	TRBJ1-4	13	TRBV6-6	TGTGCCAGCAGTTACTCCCCAGATGAAAAACTGCTTTTT	CASSYSPDEKLLF
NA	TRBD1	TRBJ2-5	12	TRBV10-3	TGTGCCATAGGGACAGGGAGGGAGACCCAGTACTTC	CAIGTGRETQYF
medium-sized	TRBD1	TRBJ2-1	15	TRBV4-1	TGCGCCAGCAGCCAGGACAGGGCTTTAGAAAATGAGCAGTTCTTC	CASSQDRALENEQFF
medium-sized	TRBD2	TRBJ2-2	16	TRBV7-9	TGTGCCAGCAGCCCCCCGGGACTAGCGGGCACCGGGGAGCTGTTTTTT	CASSPPGLAGTGELFF
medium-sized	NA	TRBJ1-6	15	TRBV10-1	TGCGCCAGCAGTTCCGGACAGATATATAATTCACCCCTCCACTTT	CASSSGQIYNSPLHF
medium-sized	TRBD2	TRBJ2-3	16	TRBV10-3	TGTGCCATCAGTGAAGGTAGCGGGGGGGCCGCAGATACGCAGTATTTT	CAISEGSGGAADTQYF
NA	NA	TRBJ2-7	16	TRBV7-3	TGTGCCAGCAGCCTTACGGGGCAGCGCCCTCCTGGCGAGCAGTACTTC	CASSLTGQRPPGEQYF
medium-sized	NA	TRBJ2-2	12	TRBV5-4	TGTGCCAGCACCAAACAAGGGGAGGAGCTGTTTTTT	CASTKQGEELFF
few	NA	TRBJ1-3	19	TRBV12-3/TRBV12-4	TGTGCCAGCAGTTTCTTTCGTAGTGGCAGACCCCTCTCTGGAAACACCATATATTTT	CASSFFRSGRPLSGNTIYF
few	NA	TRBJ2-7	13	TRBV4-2	TGTGCCAGCAGCCAAGAGACCGCCGGGGAGCAGTACTTC	CASSQETAGEQYF
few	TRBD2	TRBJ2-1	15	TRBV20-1	TGCAGTGCTAGAGATACTAGCGGGGCCTACAATGAGCAGTTCTTC	CSARDTSGAYNEQFF
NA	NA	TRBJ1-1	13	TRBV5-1	TGCGCCAGCAGCTTGGACGGGGGCACTGAAGCTTTCTTT	CASSLDGGTEAFF
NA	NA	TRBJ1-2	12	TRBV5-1	TGCGCCAGCAGCTCAGGGGTATCTGGCTACACCTTC	CASSSGVSGYTF
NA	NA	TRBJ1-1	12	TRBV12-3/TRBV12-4	TGTGCCATCGACAGGAATTATGGTGAAGCTTTCTTT	CAIDRNYGEAFF
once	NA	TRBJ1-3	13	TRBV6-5	TGTGCCAGCAGGGGGGGACCAGGAAACACCATATATTTT	CASRGGPGNTIYF
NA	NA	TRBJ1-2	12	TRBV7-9	TGTGCCAGCAGCTTAGAGGCGTTCGGCTACACCTTC	CASSLEAFGYTF
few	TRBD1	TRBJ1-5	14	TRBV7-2	TGTGCCAGCAGCCGGACAGGGGGGAATCAGCCCCAGCATTTT	CASSRTGGNQPQHF
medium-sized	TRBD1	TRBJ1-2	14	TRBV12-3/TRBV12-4	TGTGCCAGCAGGGGGTCGGCAGACAGGGGGGGCTACACCTTC	CASRGSADRGGYTF
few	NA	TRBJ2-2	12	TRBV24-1	TGTGCCACCATGGGCGGAACCGGGGAGCTGTTTTTT	CATMGGTGELFF
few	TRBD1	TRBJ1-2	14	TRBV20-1	TGCAGTGCTAGGACAGGGAGTTCTCCTAATGGCTACACCTTC	CSARTGSSPNGYTF
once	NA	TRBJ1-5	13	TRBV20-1	TGCAGTGCTAGGCGGGGTAGCAATCAGCCCCAGCATTTT	CSARRGSNQPQHF
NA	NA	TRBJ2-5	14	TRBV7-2	TGTGCCAGCAGCTTAAGTAGGGGGGGAGAGACCCAGTACTTC	CASSLSRGGETQYF
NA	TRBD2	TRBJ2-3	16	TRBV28	TGTGCCAGCAGTTCGATGACTAGCGGTTACACAGATACGCAGTATTTT	CASSSMTSGYTDTQYF
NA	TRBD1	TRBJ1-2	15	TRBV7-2	TGTGCTAGCAGCTTACCGGGACAGAACCGCTATGGCTACACCTTC	CASSLPGQNRYGYTF
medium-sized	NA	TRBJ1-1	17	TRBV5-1	TGCGCCAGCAGCTTTAAGGTCGGACCCTTAATGAACACTGAAGCTTTCTTT	CASSFKVGPLMNTEAFF
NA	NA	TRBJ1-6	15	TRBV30	TGTGCCTGGAGACCAGGGAGCTCCTATAATTCACCCCTCCACTTT	CAWRPGSSYNSPLHF